This is a list of T cell receptor beta chains from one sample in a study of control samples from healthy donors and cancer patients. Some clones are missing from TCRdb's copy, which holds only in-frame ones; the method was immunoSEQ multiplex PCR. The sample consists of around 130,000 clones, over 75% of them appearing once. Sequences were obtained from blood. The receptors derive from a man aged 18-30 years in good health. Both conserved end residues are part of each CDR3. Fields, in order: D gene, clone size, J gene, V gene, CDR3 DNA, CDR3 protein. The D gene is left open where the match is weak. The size field is filled for only some rows; it gives once, few, many or a size class.

TRBD1	NA	TRBJ1-2	TRBV4-2	TGTGCCAGCAGCCAAGGGACAGGGGGCTATGGCTACACCTTC	CASSQGTGGYGYTF
NA	NA	TRBJ2-1	TRBV5-4	TGTGCCAGCAGCCGCGTAATGGAGGGCAATGAGCAGTTCTTC	CASSRVMEGNEQFF
NA	NA	TRBJ2-7	TRBV3-1/TRBV3-2	TGTGCCAGCAGCCAGGCCCTGGGGACCTCCTACGAGCAGTACTTC	CASSQALGTSYEQYF
TRBD1	NA	TRBJ2-4	TRBV15	TGTGCCACCAGCAGACCTGGGACAGGGGCTTCCAAAAACATTCAGTACTTC	CATSRPGTGASKNIQYF
NA	NA	TRBJ1-3	TRBV4-1	TGCGCCAGCAGCCAAGCCACAGGGTATGGGGCTGGAAACACCATATATTTT	CASSQATGYGAGNTIYF
TRBD1	NA	TRBJ2-3	TRBV30	TGTGCCTGGAGTCTCCGGACAGGGGAGACAGATACGCAGTATTTT	CAWSLRTGETDTQYF
TRBD1	NA	TRBJ1-4	TRBV3-1/TRBV3-2	TGTGCCAGCAGCCTACGCCGGGACAGGGAAGAAAAACTGTTTTTT	CASSLRRDREEKLFF
TRBD1	NA	TRBJ2-1	TRBV13	TGTGCCAGCAGCTTAGTCAGGGGGCCGTGGGATGAGCAGTTCTTC	CASSLVRGPWDEQFF
NA	NA	TRBJ1-1	TRBV18	TGTGCCAGCTCACCGCTCAGGGACACTGAAGCTTTCTTT	CASSPLRDTEAFF
TRBD2	NA	TRBJ2-5	TRBV11-3	TGTGCCAGCAGCATGGGACTAGCGGGACAAGAGACCCAGTACTTC	CASSMGLAGQETQYF
NA	NA	TRBJ1-2	TRBV28	TGTGCCAGCAGAACGGGGTTAGTCTATGGCTACACCTTC	CASRTGLVYGYTF
TRBD1	NA	TRBJ1-4	TRBV4-1	TGCGCCAGCAGCCAAGGGACAGGGCTAGAAAAACTGTTTTTT	CASSQGTGLEKLFF
TRBD2	NA	TRBJ2-3	TRBV11-1	TGTGCCAGCAGCTTTAGCGGGAGCACAGATACGCAGTATTTT	CASSFSGSTDTQYF
TRBD2	NA	TRBJ2-3	TRBV7-9	TGTGCCAGCACTACCGGGAGGGCCAGCACAGATACGCAGTATTTT	CASTTGRASTDTQYF
NA	once	TRBJ1-1	TRBV19	TGTGCCAGTAGCGTCGAGGGGGGGGCGCGTACTGAAGCTTTCTTT	CASSVEGGARTEAFF
NA	NA	TRBJ1-6	TRBV19	TGTGCCAGTAGTACTGACAGCTCCTATAATTCACCCCTCCACTTT	CASSTDSSYNSPLHF
NA	NA	TRBJ1-1	TRBV6-5	TGTGCCAGCACCTCTACAGGGACTGAAGCTTTCTTT	CASTSTGTEAFF
NA	NA	TRBJ1-5	TRBV6-2/TRBV6-3	TGTGCCAGCAGCAGAACCGCCACAGCCTATAGCAATCAGCCCCAGCATTTT	CASSRTATAYSNQPQHF
NA	NA	TRBJ1-2	TRBV10-3	TGTGCCATCAGTGATAGGCCTAACTATGGCTACACCTTC	CAISDRPNYGYTF
NA	NA	TRBJ1-1	TRBV20-1	TGCAGTGCTAGTAACACTGAAGCTTTCTTT	CSASNTEAFF
NA	NA	TRBJ1-4	TRBV7-8	TGTGCCAGCAGCCTCACAAATGAAAAACTGTTTTTT	CASSLTNEKLFF
NA	NA	TRBJ2-1	TRBV5-1	TGCGCCAGCAGCTTGAATCGGGGGCGCGGCGATGAGCAGTTCTTC	CASSLNRGRGDEQFF
NA	NA	TRBJ2-5	TRBV24-1	TGTGCCACCAGTGATTTTGGGACGGGACATCAAGAGACCCAGTACTTC	CATSDFGTGHQETQYF
NA	NA	TRBJ2-1	TRBV28	TGTGCCAGCAGTTTCGGGGAAGCGGGCCTCAATGAGCAGTTCTTC	CASSFGEAGLNEQFF
NA	once	TRBJ2-3	TRBV7-6	TGTGCCAGCAGCTTAACCAGCGATACGCAGTATTTT	CASSLTSDTQYF
NA	once	TRBJ2-1	TRBV14	TGTGCCAGCAGTCAAAGAATAGGCCAGTTGGATGAGCAGTTCTTC	CASSQRIGQLDEQFF
NA	NA	TRBJ2-5	TRBV12-3/TRBV12-4	TGTGCCAGCAGTTTTGGAAGGGGCGGGACCCAGTACTTC	CASSFGRGGTQYF
NA	NA	TRBJ2-3	TRBV5-4	TGTGCCAGCAGCGGCAGGGGGGCAGATACGCAGTATTTT	CASSGRGADTQYF
NA	NA	TRBJ2-2	TRBV11-3	TGTGCCAGCAGCTTTTCAGGGATCGGGGAGCTGTTTTTT	CASSFSGIGELFF
NA	few	TRBJ2-6	TRBV4-2	TGTGCCAGCAGCCAAGAGGGGGGCTCTGGGGCCAACGTCCTGACTTTC	CASSQEGGSGANVLTF